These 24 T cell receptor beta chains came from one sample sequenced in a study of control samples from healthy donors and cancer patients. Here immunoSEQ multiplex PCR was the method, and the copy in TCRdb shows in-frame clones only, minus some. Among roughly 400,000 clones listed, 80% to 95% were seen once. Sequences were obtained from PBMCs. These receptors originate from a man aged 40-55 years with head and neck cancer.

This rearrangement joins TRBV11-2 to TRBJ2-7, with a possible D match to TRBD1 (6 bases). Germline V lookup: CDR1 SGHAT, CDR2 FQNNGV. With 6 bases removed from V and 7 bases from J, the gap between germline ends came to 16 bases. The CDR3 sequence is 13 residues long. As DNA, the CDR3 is TGTGCCAGCAGAAGCCGACAGGCGAGTGAGCAGTACTTC. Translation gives CASRSRQASEQYF.

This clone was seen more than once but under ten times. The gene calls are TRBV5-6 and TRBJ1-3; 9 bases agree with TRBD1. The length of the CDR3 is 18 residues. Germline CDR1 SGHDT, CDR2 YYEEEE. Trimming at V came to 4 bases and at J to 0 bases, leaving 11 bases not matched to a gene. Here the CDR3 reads CASSPGQGRGPSGNTIYF. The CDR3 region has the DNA TGTGCCAGCAGCCCCGGACAGGGGAGGGGGCCCTCTGGAAACACCATATATTTT.

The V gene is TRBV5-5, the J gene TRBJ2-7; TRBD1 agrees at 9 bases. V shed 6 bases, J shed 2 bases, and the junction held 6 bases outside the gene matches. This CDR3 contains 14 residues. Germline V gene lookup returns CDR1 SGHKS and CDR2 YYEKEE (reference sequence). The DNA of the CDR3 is TGTGCCAGCAACCCGGGACAGGGCGCCTACGAGCAGTACTTC. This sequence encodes CASNPGQGAYEQYF.

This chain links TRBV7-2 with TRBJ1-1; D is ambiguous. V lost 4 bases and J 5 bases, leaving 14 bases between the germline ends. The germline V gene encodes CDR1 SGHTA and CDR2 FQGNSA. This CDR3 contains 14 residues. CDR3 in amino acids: CASSSRRWITEAFF. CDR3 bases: TGTGCCAGCAGCTCTAGGCGGTGGATAACTGAAGCTTTCTTT.

This CDR3 is CASSPDSPPQYF. DNA for the CDR3: TGTGCCAGTAGTCCGGACAGCCCTCCGCAGTATTTT. The chain uses TRBV19 and TRBJ2-3; perhaps TRBD1 as D (6 bases). Germline V gene data show CDR1 as LNHDA and CDR2 as SQIVND (reference sequence). Trimming took 5 bases from V and 10 from J, leaving 13 bases between them. This CDR3 comprises 12 residues.

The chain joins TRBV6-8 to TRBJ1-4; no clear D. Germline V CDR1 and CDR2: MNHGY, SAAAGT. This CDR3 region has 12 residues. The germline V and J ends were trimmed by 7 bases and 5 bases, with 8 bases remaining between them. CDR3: CASTASNEKLFF. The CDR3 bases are TGTGCCAGCACAGCATCAAATGAAAAACTGTTTTTT.

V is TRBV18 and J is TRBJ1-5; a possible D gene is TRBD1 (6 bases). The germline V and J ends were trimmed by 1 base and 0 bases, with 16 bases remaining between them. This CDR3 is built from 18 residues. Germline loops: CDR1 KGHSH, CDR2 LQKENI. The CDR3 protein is CASSPRVPTGHSNQPQHF. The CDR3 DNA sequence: TGTGCCAGCTCACCACGGGTTCCGACAGGCCATAGCAATCAGCCCCAGCATTTT.

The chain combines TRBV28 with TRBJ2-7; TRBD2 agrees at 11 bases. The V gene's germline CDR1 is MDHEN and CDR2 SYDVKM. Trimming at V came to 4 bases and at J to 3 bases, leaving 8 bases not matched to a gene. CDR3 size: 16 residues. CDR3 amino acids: CASSSLGTSGYYEQYF. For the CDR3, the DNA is TGTGCCAGCAGTTCCCTCGGGACTAGCGGTTACTACGAGCAGTACTTC.

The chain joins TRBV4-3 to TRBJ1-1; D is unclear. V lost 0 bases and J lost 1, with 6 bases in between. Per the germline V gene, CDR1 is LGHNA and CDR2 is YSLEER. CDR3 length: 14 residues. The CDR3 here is CASSQDLGNTEAFF. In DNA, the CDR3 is TGCGCCAGCAGCCAAGATTTGGGGAACACTGAAGCTTTCTTT.

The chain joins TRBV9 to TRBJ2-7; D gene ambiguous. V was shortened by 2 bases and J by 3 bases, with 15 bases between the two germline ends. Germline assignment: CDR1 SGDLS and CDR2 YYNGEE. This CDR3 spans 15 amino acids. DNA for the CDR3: TGTGCCAGCAGCGTGGGGTCCCAGTCTCACTACGAGCAGTACTTC. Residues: CASSVGSQSHYEQYF. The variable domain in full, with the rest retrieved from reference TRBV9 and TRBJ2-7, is DSGVTQTPKHLITATGQRVTLRCSPRSGDLSVYWYQQSLDQGLQFLIQYYNGEERAKGNILERFSAQQFPDLHSELNLSSLELGDSALYFCASSVGSQSHYEQYFGPGTRLTVT.

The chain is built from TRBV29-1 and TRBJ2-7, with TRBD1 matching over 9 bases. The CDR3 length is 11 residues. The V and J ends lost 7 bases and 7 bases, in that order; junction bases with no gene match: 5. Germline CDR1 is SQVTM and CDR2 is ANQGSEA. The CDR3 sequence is CSARTGEEQYF. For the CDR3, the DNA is TGCAGCGCCCGGACAGGGGAAGAGCAGTACTTC.

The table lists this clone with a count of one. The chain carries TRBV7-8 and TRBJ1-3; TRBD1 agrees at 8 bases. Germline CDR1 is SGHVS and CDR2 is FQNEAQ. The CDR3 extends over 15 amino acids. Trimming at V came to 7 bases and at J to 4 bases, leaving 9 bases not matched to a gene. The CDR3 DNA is TGTGCCAGCATCCAGGGGGCTCCCTCAGGAAACACCATATATTTT. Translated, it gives CASIQGAPSGNTIYF. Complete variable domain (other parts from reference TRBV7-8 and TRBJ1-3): GAGVSQSPRYKVAKRGQDVALRCDPISGHVSLFWYQQALGQGPEFLTYFQNEAQLDKSGLPSDRFFAERPEGSVSTLKIQRTQQEDSAVYLCASIQGAPSGNTIYFGEGSWLTVV.

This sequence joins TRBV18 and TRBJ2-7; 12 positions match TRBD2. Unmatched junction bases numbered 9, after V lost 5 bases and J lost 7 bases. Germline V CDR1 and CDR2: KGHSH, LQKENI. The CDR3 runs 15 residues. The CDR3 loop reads CASSGTGLAGKEQYF. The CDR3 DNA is TGTGCCAGCTCAGGGACCGGACTAGCGGGAAAAGAGCAGTACTTC.

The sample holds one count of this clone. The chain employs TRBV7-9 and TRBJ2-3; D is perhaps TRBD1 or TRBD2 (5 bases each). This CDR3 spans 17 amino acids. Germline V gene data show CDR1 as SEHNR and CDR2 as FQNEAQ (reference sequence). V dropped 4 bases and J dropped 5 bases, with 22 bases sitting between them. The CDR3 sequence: CASSSLGRDGTQDTQYF. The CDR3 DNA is TGTGCCAGCAGCTCCCTTGGCCGGGATGGGACCCAAGATACGCAGTATTTT.

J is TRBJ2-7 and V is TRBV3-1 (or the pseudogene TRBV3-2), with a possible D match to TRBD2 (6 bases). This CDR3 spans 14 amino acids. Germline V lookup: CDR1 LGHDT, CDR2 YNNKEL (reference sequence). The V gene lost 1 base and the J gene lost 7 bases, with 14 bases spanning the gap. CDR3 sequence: CASSQGAGPREQYF. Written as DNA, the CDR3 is TGTGCCAGCAGCCAAGGGGCGGGACCACGGGAGCAGTACTTC.

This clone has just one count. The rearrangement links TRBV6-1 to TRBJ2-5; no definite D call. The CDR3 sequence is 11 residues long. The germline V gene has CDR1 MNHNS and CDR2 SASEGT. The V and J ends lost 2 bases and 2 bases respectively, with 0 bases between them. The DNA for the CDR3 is TGTGCCAGCAGTGAACAAGAGACCCAGTACTTC. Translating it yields CASSEQETQYF.

DNA for the CDR3: TGTGCCAGCAGCACTGACAGGGGTACAGGAAACACCATATATTTT. Amino acid sequence: CASSTDRGTGNTIYF. The chain recombines TRBV7-9 with TRBJ1-3; 8 bases are shared with TRBD1. CDR3 length: 15 amino acids. V lost 5 bases to trimming and J lost 4 bases; unmatched junction nucleotides: 7. CDR1 is SEHNR and CDR2 is FQNEAQ in the germline V gene (reference sequence).

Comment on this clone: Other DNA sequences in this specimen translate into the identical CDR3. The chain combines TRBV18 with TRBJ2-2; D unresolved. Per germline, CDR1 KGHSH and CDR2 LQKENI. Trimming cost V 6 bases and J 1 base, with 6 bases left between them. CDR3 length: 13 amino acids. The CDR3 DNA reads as TGTGCCAGCTCTCGCGAGAACACCGGGGAGCTGTTTTTT. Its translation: CASSRENTGELFF.

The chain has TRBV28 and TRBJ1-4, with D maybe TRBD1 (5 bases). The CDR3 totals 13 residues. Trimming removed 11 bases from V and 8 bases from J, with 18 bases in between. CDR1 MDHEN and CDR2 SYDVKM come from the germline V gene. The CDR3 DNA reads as TGTGCCGCGGGTGGGGGATACGGGGAAAAACTGTTTTTT. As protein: CAAGGGYGEKLFF.

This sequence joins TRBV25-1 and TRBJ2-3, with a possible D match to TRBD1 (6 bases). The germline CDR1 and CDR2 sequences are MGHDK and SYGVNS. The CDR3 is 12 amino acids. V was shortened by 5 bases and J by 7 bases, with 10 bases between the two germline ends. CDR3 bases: TGTGCCAGCAGTAAACAGGGAAATACGCAGTATTTT. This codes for CASSKQGNTQYF.

The CDR3 spells CASSLKGIGRPREQYF. The CDR3 nucleotides are TGTGCCAGCAGTTTAAAGGGTATTGGGAGACCTAGGGAGCAGTACTTC. The genes are TRBV28 and TRBJ2-7; tentative D call: TRBD2 (5 bases). The CDR3 is 16 amino acids. The germline CDR1 and CDR2 sequences are MDHEN and SYDVKM. V shed 2 bases and J shed 7 bases, with 21 bases lying between them.

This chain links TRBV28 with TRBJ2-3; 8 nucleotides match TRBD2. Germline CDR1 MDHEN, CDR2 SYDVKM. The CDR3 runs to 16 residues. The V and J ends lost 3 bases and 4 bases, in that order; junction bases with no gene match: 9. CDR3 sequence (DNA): TGTGCCAGCAGTTTCCCCAGCGGGAGCGTGGCAGATACGCAGTATTTT. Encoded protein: CASSFPSGSVADTQYF.

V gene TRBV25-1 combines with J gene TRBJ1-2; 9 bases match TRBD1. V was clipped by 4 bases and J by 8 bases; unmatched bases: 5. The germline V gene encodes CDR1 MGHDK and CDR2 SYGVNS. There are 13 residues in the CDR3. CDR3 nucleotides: TGTGCCAGCAGTGTACAGGGGGCCTTCGGCTACACCTTC. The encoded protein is CASSVQGAFGYTF.

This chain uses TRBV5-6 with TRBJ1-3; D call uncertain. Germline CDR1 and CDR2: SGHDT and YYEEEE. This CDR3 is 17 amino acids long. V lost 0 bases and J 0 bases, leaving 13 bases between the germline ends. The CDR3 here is CASSLVGEGVSGNTIYF. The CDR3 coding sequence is TGTGCCAGCAGCTTGGTCGGGGAAGGAGTCTCTGGAAACACCATATATTTT.